This TCR beta chain was sequenced during a study of somatic mutations in cytotoxic T cells in rheumatoid arthritis. Here immunoSEQ multiplex PCR was the method, and the copy in TCRdb shows in-frame clones only, minus some. The table has around 2,900 clones, roughly nine tenths seen once; the top ten hold around 35%. The length of the CDR3 is 15 residues. With 2 bases clipped from V and 3 bases from J, the junction kept 6 bases outside the gene matches. CDR1 and CDR2 (germline): SGHTA, FQGNSA. Sequencing used CD8+ T cells sorted from blood. The TCR was taken from a woman aged 55-70 years with rheumatoid arthritis. The V gene is TRBV7-2, the J gene TRBJ1-2; 7 bases line up with TRBD1. The CDR3 DNA reads as TGTGCCAGCAGCTTATTTGAGGGGGCCCACTATGGCTACACCTTC. Encoded protein: CASSLFEGAHYGYTF.